The present T cell receptor beta chain was sequenced within a study of cytomegalovirus exposure and HLA in healthy donors. Germline values: CDR1 SGHTA, CDR2 FQGNSA. V trimming: 1 base; J trimming: 6 bases; junction bases outside the gene matches: 4. The CDR3 totals 14 residues. 60 Vbeta and 13 Jbeta primers were used in PCR. Assay used: immunoSEQ multiplex PCR; TCRdb lists only in-frame clones, some missing. The table records 150,000 to 250,000 clones, approximately 85% of them present only once. This TCR was recovered from a woman aged 50 to 65 in good health and CMV-seronegative. Sequencing input: PBMCs. This chain connects TRBV7-2 to TRBJ2-3, with 7 bases lining up with TRBD2. CDR3: CASSLGGGSDTQYF. In DNA, the CDR3 is TGTGCCAGCAGCTTAGGGGGCGGGAGTGATACGCAGTATTTT.